This is a list of T cell receptor beta chains from one sample in a study of early T cells in non-severe SARS-CoV-2 infection. One entry per CDR3 protein results from TCRdb running MiXCR on the 5' RACE reads. The table lists 55,000 to 85,000 distinct CDR3 sequences, 10% of them singletons. The starting material was whole blood, obtained at baseline. The receptors were gathered from an adult who was a healthcare worker with PCR-confirmed SARS-CoV-2 infection or an uninfected control (not recorded which). Both conserved end residues are part of each CDR3. Fields, in order: J gene, clone size, D gene, V gene, CDR3 protein, CDR3 DNA. The D gene is left open where the match is weak. Expanded clones get a size class; other rows say once, few or many, or leave the size out.

J: TRBJ1-5; size: many; D: TRBD1; V: TRBV7-9; CDR3: CASSDGQGVYSNQPQHF; DNA: TGTGCCAGCAGCGACGGACAGGGAGTTTATAGCAATCAGCCCCAGCATTTT
J: TRBJ1-1; size: few; D: TRBD1; V: TRBV11-1; CDR3: CASSPQGAVHTEAFF; DNA: TGTGCCAGCAGCCCACAGGGGGCAGTGCACACTGAAGCTTTCTTT
J: TRBJ2-7; size: .; D: TRBD1; V: TRBV5-5; CDR3: CASTRQGTPYEQYF; DNA: TGTGCCAGCACCAGACAGGGGACACCGTACGAGCAGTACTTC
J: TRBJ1-1; size: few; D: .; V: TRBV7-2; CDR3: CATSLTVNTEAFF; DNA: TGTGCCACCAGTCTCACGGTGAACACTGAAGCTTTCTTT
J: TRBJ2-5; size: .; D: .; V: TRBV20-1; CDR3: CSAFGPGGQETQYF; DNA: TGCAGTGCTTTCGGACCAGGGGGGCAAGAGACCCAGTACTTC
J: TRBJ2-7; size: few; D: .; V: TRBV15; CDR3: CATSRGSASYEQYF; DNA: TGTGCCACCAGCAGAGGCTCAGCATCCTACGAGCAGTACTTC
J: TRBJ2-5; size: many; D: .; V: TRBV14; CDR3: CASSPQRVQIQETQYF; DNA: TGTGCCAGCAGCCCCCAACGGGTCCAGATCCAAGAGACCCAGTACTTC
J: TRBJ1-5; size: .; D: .; V: TRBV19; CDR3: CASSIGGFQPQHF; DNA: TGTGCCAGTAGTATAGGGGGATTTCAGCCCCAGCATTTT
J: TRBJ1-1; size: .; D: .; V: TRBV18; CDR3: CASSPLGGDIMNTEAFF; DNA: TGTGCCAGCTCACCCTTAGGGGGGGACATCATGAACACTGAAGCTTTCTTT
J: TRBJ2-1; size: .; D: .; V: TRBV20-1; CDR3: CSANPTSSYNEQFF; DNA: TGCAGTGCTAACCCTACAAGCTCCTACAATGAGCAGTTCTTC
J: TRBJ2-7; size: .; D: .; V: TRBV28; CDR3: CASSSPAYEQYF; DNA: TGTGCCAGCAGTTCCCCGGCCTACGAGCAGTACTTC
J: TRBJ2-7; size: few; D: TRBD2; V: TRBV28; CDR3: CASVPLAGTSGSSIYEQYF; DNA: TGTGCCAGCGTCCCTCTTGCCGGGACTAGCGGGAGCTCAATCTACGAGCAGTACTTC
J: TRBJ1-2; size: .; D: .; V: TRBV28; CDR3: CASSPSKGSYYGYTF; DNA: TGTGCCAGCAGTCCCTCCAAAGGTTCCTACTATGGCTACACCTTC
J: TRBJ2-1; size: many; D: .; V: TRBV7-3; CDR3: CASSPSGGSEQFF; DNA: TGTGCCAGCAGCCCCTCCGGCGGAAGTGAGCAGTTCTTC
J: TRBJ2-1; size: many; D: .; V: TRBV10-3; CDR3: CAISPVSDEQFF; DNA: TGTGCCATCAGTCCCGTTTCGGATGAGCAGTTCTTC
J: TRBJ2-4; size: few; D: TRBD2; V: TRBV9; CDR3: CASSVGPGLAGGKNIQYF; DNA: TGTGCCAGCAGCGTAGGTCCGGGACTAGCGGGAGGTAAAAACATTCAGTACTTC
J: TRBJ1-2; size: many; D: TRBD1; V: TRBV2; CDR3: CASTQTGMGYTF; DNA: TGTGCCAGCACCCAGACAGGGATGGGCTACACCTTC
J: TRBJ2-1; size: many; D: TRBD2; V: TRBV12-3/TRBV12-4; CDR3: CASSRTSGYNEQFF; DNA: TGTGCCAGCAGTCGGACTAGCGGCTACAATGAGCAGTTCTTC
J: TRBJ1-4; size: few; D: .; V: TRBV7-2; CDR3: CATQPAPNEKLFF; DNA: TGTGCCACACAGCCAGCCCCTAATGAAAAACTGTTTTTT
J: TRBJ1-6; size: .; D: .; V: TRBV9; CDR3: CASSPSRVINSPLHF; DNA: TGTGCCAGCAGCCCCAGCAGGGTGATTAATTCACCCCTCCACTTT
J: TRBJ1-2; size: many; D: .; V: TRBV4-1; CDR3: CASSQDRGSFGGYTF; DNA: TGCGCCAGCAGCCAAGATCGGGGCAGCTTTGGAGGCTACACCTTC
J: TRBJ2-7; size: many; D: .; V: TRBV27; CDR3: CASSLEGVDEQHF; DNA: TGTGCCAGCAGTTTAGAGGGAGTGGACGAGCAGCACTTC
J: TRBJ2-3; size: many; D: TRBD2; V: TRBV24-1; CDR3: CATSDQTSGTDTQYF; DNA: TGTGCCACCAGTGACCAGACTAGCGGCACAGATACGCAGTATTTT
J: TRBJ2-3; size: .; D: .; V: TRBV2; CDR3: CASSVSSLGHTQYF; DNA: TGTGCCAGCAGTGTATCTTCTCTGGGCCATACGCAGTATTTT
J: TRBJ1-2; size: few; D: .; V: TRBV5-1; CDR3: CASSLAGTVDGYTF; DNA: TGCGCCAGCAGCTTGGCCGGGACCGTAGATGGCTACACCTTC
J: TRBJ1-2; size: many; D: .; V: TRBV7-2; CDR3: CASSLRESSSGYTF; DNA: TGTGCCAGCAGCTTAAGAGAGTCAAGCTCCGGCTACACCTTC
J: TRBJ2-1; size: .; D: TRBD2; V: TRBV5-1; CDR3: CASSGASGHYNEQFF; DNA: TGCGCCAGCAGCGGGGCTAGCGGGCACTACAATGAGCAGTTCTTC
J: TRBJ2-1; size: many; D: .; V: TRBV11-2; CDR3: CASRPLDPAPNEQFF; DNA: TGTGCCAGCAGGCCACTAGACCCGGCCCCCAATGAGCAGTTCTTC
J: TRBJ2-7; size: .; D: TRBD2; V: TRBV7-6; CDR3: CASSYNSGTEQYF; DNA: TGTGCCAGCAGCTACAATAGCGGGACTGAGCAGTACTTC
J: TRBJ1-3; size: many; D: .; V: TRBV9; CDR3: CASSVSVGNTIYF; DNA: TGTGCCAGCAGCGTATCCGTAGGAAACACCATATATTTT
J: TRBJ2-3; size: many; D: .; V: TRBV12-3/TRBV12-4; CDR3: CASSVLTDTQYF; DNA: TGTGCCAGCAGTGTCCTCACAGATACGCAGTATTTT
J: TRBJ2-2; size: few; D: .; V: TRBV7-8; CDR3: CASSSTLANTGELFF; DNA: TGTGCCAGCAGCTCCACACTTGCCAACACCGGGGAGCTGTTTTTT
J: TRBJ1-2; size: few; D: .; V: TRBV7-9; CDR3: CASSEGRAGGYTF; DNA: TGTGCCAGCTCAGAAGGCAGGGCTGGTGGCTACACCTTC
J: TRBJ2-7; size: .; D: TRBD2; V: TRBV5-4; CDR3: CASSIGLAGFGHEQYF; DNA: TGTGCCAGCAGCATTGGACTAGCGGGATTCGGCCACGAGCAGTACTTC
J: TRBJ2-7; size: .; D: .; V: TRBV19; CDR3: CASSLADSSYEQYF; DNA: TGTGCCAGTAGTTTGGCAGACTCCTCCTACGAGCAGTACTTC
J: TRBJ1-6; size: many; D: .; V: TRBV7-9; CDR3: CASSSPIGAGSPLHF; DNA: TGTGCCAGCAGCTCTCCCATAGGGGCTGGATCACCCCTCCACTTT
J: TRBJ2-1; size: few; D: TRBD2; V: TRBV15; CDR3: CATSRDLGTSGTLYYNEQFF; DNA: TGTGCCACCAGCAGAGATCTGGGGACTAGCGGGACGTTATACTACAATGAGCAGTTCTTC
J: TRBJ1-1; size: .; D: TRBD1; V: TRBV28; CDR3: CASYSLDRVNTEAFF; DNA: TGTGCCAGCTATTCCCTGGACAGGGTGAACACTGAAGCTTTCTTT
J: TRBJ2-2; size: many; D: TRBD2; V: TRBV19; CDR3: CASTRLAGDTGELFF; DNA: TGTGCCAGTACCCGACTAGCGGGAGACACCGGGGAGCTGTTTTTT
J: TRBJ1-1; size: .; D: .; V: TRBV28; CDR3: CASSLLDPPEAFF; DNA: TGTGCCAGCAGTTTACTGGACCCCCCTGAAGCTTTCTTT
J: TRBJ2-6; size: many; D: .; V: TRBV6-2/TRBV6-3; CDR3: CASSSALGTPGANVLTF; DNA: TGTGCCAGCAGTTCGGCCCTCGGGACGCCAGGGGCCAACGTCCTGACTTTC
J: TRBJ1-1; size: many; D: .; V: TRBV30; CDR3: CAWSVGMDTEAFF; DNA: TGTGCCTGGAGTGTAGGAATGGACACTGAAGCTTTCTTT
J: TRBJ2-1; size: many; D: TRBD1; V: TRBV29-1; CDR3: CSLWTGINEQFF; DNA: TGCAGCCTATGGACAGGGATAAATGAGCAGTTCTTC